This TCR beta chain originates from a study of CD8+CD57+ T cells in acquired aplastic anemia. Using genomic DNA as the template, TCR beta VDJ and CDR3 profiling was carried out. One entry per CDR3 protein, called by TCRdb with MiXCR from the reads. The sample records 150,000 to 200,000 distinct CDR3 sequences, less than 60% being singletons. Those patients picked for sequencing had displayed CD8+CD57+ cell expansion on flow cytometry. The receptor's source is a human donor with aplastic anemia. Sequencing was carried out using sorted CD4+, CD8+, or CD8+CD57+ T cells (not recorded which) from PBMCs.

CDR3 amino acids: CASLGGTDTQYF. The DNA of the CDR3 is TGTGCCAGTCTGGGGGGAACAGATACGCAGTATTTT. The rearrangement uses TRBV19 and TRBJ2-3; D perhaps matches TRBD2 (6 bases). Germline V CDR1 and CDR2: LNHDA, SQIVND (reference sequence). CDR3 length: 12 amino acids. V dropped 8 bases and J dropped 3 bases, with 9 bases sitting between them.